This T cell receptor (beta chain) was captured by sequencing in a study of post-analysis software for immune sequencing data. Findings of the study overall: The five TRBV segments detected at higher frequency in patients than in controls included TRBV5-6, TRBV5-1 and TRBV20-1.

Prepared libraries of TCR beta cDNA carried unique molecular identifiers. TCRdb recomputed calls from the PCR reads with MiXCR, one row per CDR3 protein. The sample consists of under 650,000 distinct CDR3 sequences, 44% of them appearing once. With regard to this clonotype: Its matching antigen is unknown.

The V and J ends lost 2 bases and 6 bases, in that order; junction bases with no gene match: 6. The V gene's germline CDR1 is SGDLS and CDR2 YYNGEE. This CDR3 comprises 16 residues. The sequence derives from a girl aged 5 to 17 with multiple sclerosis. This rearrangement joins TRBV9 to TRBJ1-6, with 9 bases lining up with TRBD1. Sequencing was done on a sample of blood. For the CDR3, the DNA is TGTGCCAGCAGCGTCCGGGACAGGGATTTTAATTCACCCCTCCACTTT. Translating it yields CASSVRDRDFNSPLHF.